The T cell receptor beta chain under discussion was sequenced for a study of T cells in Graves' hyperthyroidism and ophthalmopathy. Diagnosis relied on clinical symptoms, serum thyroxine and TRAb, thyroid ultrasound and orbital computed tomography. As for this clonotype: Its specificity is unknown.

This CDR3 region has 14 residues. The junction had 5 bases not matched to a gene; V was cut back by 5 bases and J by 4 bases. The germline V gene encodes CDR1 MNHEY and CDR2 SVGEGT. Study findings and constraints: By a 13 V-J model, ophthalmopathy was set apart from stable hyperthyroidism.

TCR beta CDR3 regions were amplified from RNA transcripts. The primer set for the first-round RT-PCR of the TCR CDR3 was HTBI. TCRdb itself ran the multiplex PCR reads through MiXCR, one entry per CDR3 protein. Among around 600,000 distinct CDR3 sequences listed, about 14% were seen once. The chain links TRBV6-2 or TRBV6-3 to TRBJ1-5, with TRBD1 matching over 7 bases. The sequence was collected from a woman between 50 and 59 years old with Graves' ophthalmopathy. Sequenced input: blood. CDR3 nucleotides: TGTGCCAGCAGTCACGGACAGGTGAATCAGCCCCAGCATTTT. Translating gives CASSHGQVNQPQHF.